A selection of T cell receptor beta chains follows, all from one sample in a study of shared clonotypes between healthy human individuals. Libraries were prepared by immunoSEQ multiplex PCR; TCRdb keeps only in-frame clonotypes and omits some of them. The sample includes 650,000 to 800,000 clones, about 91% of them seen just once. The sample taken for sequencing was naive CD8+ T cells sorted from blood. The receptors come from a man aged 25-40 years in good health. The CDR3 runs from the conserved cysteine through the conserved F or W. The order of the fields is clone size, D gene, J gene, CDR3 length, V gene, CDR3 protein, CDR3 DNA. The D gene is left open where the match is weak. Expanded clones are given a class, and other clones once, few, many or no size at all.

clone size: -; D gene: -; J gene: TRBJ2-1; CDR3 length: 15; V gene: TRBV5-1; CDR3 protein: CASSLTHSSYNEQFF; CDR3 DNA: TGCGCCAGCAGCCTGACACACAGCTCCTACAATGAGCAGTTCTTC
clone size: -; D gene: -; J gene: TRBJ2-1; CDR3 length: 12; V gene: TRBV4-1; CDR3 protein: CASSQDQGEQFF; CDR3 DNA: TGCGCCAGCAGCCAAGATCAGGGTGAGCAGTTCTTC
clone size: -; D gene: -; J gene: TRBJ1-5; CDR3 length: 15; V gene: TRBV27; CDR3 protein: CASSPMRDSNQPQHF; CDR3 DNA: TGTGCCAGCAGCCCAATGAGGGATAGCAATCAGCCCCAGCATTTT
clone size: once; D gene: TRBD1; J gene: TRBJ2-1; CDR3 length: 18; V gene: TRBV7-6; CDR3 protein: CASSLGTGIGGIYNEQFF; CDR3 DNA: TGTGCCAGCAGCTTAGGGACAGGGATAGGTGGAATCTACAATGAGCAGTTCTTC
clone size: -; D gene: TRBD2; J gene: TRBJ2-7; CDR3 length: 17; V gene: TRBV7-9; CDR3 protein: CASSTGLGSGRAEEQYF; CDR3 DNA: TGTGCCAGCAGCACAGGGTTGGGTAGCGGGAGGGCCGAAGAGCAGTACTTC
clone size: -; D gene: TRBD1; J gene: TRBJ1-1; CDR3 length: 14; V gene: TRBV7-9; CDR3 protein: CASSRRQGNTEAFF; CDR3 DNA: TGTGCCAGCAGTCGGAGACAGGGTAACACTGAAGCTTTCTTT
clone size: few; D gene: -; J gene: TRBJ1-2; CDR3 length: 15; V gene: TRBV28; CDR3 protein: CASSLWAETNYGYTF; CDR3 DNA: TGTGCCAGCAGTCTATGGGCAGAGACTAACTATGGCTACACCTTC
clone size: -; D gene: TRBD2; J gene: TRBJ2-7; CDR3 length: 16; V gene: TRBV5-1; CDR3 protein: CASSLKPIAGSYEQYF; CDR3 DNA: TGCGCCAGCAGCCTAAAGCCGATAGCGGGGTCCTACGAGCAGTACTTC
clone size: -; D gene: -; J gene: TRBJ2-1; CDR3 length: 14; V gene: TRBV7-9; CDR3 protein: CASSSWTVFNEQFF; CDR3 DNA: TGTGCCAGCAGCTCCTGGACAGTTTTCAATGAGCAGTTCTTC
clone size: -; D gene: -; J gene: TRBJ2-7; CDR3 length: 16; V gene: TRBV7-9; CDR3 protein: CASSLASEDLSLEQYF; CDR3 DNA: TGTGCCAGCAGCTTAGCTTCGGAGGACTTGTCTTTGGAGCAGTACTTC
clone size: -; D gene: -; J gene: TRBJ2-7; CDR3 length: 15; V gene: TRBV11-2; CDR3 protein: CASSLGRLPAYEQYF; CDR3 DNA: TGTGCCAGCAGCTTAGGTAGACTACCTGCCTACGAGCAGTACTTC
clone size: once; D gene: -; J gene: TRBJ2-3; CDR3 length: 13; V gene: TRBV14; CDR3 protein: CASSRRVTDTQYF; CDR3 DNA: TGTGCCAGCAGCCGGAGGGTGACAGATACGCAGTATTTT
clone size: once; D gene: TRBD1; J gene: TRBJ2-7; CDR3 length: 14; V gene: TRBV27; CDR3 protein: CASSLSRGLYEQYF; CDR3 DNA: TGTGCCAGCAGTTTAAGCAGGGGGCTCTACGAGCAGTACTTC
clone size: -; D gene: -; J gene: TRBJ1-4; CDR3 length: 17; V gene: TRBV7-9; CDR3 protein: CASSLAGAGTVNEKLFF; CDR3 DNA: TGTGCCAGCAGCTTAGCAGGGGCGGGGACCGTTAATGAAAAACTGTTTTTT
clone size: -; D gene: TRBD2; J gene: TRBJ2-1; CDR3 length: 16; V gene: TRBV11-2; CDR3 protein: CASSSGTSGLHNEQFF; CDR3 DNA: TGTGCCAGCAGCTCCGGGACTAGCGGGCTTCACAATGAGCAGTTCTTC
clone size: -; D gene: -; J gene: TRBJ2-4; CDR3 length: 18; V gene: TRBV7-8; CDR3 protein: CASSAGGGGLTAKNIQYF; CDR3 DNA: TGTGCCAGCAGCGCAGGGGGCGGGGGGCTCACGGCCAAAAACATTCAGTACTTC
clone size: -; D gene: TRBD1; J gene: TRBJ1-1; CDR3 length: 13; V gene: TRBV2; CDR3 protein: CASSVGTGTEAFF; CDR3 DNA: TGTGCCAGCAGTGTCGGGACAGGCACTGAAGCTTTCTTT
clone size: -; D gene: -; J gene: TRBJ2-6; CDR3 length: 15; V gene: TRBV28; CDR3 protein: CASSPMYSGANVLTF; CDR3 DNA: TGTGCCAGCAGCCCCATGTACTCTGGGGCCAACGTCCTGACTTTC
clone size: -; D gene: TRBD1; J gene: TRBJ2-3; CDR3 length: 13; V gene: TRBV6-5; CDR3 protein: CASSYSGTGWLDF; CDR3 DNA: TGTGCCAGCAGTTACTCCGGGACAGGGTGGTTGGATTTT
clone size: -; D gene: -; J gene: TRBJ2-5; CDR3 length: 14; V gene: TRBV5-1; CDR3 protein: CASSLGRNQETQYF; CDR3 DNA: TGCGCCAGCAGCTTGGGCCGGAATCAAGAGACCCAGTACTTC
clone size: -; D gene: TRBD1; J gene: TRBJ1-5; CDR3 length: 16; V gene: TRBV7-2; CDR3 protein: CASSSGMDSGGQPQHF; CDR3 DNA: TGTGCCAGCAGCTCAGGAATGGATTCAGGGGGACAGCCCCAGCATTTT
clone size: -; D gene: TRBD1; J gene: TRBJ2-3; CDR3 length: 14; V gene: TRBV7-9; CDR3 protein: CASSDRDNTDTQYF; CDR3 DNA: TGTGCCAGCAGCGACAGGGATAACACAGATACGCAGTATTTT
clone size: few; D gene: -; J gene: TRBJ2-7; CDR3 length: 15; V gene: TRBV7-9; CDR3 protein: CASSPGAGPPYEQYF; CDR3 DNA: TGTGCCAGCAGCCCAGGGGCGGGACCACCCTACGAGCAGTACTTC
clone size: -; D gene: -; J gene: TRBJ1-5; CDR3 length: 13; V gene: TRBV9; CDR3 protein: CASSRADNQPQHF; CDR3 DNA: TGTGCCAGCAGCAGGGCTGACAATCAGCCCCAGCATTTT
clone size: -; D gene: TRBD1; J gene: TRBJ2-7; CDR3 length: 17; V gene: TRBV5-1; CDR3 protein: CASSLNRGPMDFYEQYF; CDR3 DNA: TGCGCCAGCAGCTTAAACAGGGGGCCTATGGACTTCTACGAGCAGTACTTC
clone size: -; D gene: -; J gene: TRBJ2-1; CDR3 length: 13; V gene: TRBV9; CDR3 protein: CASSVSGNNEQFF; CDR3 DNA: TGTGCCAGCAGCGTATCGGGTAACAATGAGCAGTTCTTC
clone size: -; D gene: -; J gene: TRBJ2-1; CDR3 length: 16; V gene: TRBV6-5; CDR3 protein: CASSYQGPSSYNEQFF; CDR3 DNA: TGTGCCAGCAGTTATCAGGGGCCAAGCTCCTACAATGAGCAGTTCTTC
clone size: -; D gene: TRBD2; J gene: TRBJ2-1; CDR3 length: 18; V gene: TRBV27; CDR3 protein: CASSPGTSGSTSYNEQFF; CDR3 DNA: TGTGCCAGCAGTCCCGGGACTAGCGGGAGTACATCCTACAATGAGCAGTTCTTC
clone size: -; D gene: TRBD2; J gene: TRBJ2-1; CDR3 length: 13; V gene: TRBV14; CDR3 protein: CASRLAGDGEQFF; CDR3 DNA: TGTGCCAGCCGACTAGCGGGAGACGGTGAGCAGTTCTTC
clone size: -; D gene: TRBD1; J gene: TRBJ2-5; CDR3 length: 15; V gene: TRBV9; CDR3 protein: CASSEGQTPQETQYF; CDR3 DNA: TGTGCCAGCAGCGAGGGACAGACACCCCAAGAGACCCAGTACTTC
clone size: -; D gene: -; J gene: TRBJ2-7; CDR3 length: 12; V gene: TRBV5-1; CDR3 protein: CASSFREDEQYF; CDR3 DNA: TGCGCCAGCAGCTTTAGGGAAGACGAGCAGTACTTC
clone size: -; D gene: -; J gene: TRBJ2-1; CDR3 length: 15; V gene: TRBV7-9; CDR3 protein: CASSRRTPRGNEQFF; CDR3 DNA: TGTGCCAGCAGCCGTAGGACCCCCCGAGGGAATGAGCAGTTCTTC
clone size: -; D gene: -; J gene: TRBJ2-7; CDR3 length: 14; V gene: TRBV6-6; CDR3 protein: CASSYKGDPLKQYF; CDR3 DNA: TGTGCCAGCAGTTATAAGGGGGACCCCTTGAAGCAGTACTTC
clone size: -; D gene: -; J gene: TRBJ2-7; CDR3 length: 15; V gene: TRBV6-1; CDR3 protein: CASSSRGTRTYEQYF; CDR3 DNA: TGTGCCAGCTCTTCCCGCGGGACCAGAACCTACGAGCAGTACTTC
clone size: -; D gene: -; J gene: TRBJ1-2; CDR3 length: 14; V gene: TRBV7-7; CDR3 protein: CASSLFPGDYGYTF; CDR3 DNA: TGTGCCAGCAGCTTATTTCCGGGCGACTATGGCTACACCTTC
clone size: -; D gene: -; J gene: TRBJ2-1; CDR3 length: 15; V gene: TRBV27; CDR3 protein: CASGSGLNLFNEQFF; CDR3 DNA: TGTGCCAGCGGCTCCGGACTCAACCTTTTCAATGAGCAGTTCTTC
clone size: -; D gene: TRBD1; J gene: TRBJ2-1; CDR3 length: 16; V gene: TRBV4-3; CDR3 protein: CASTSDGTGGFNEQFF; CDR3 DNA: TGCGCCAGCACCTCTGACGGGACAGGGGGCTTCAATGAGCAGTTCTTC
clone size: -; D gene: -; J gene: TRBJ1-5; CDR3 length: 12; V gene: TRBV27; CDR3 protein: CASSRPNQPQHF; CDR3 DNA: TGTGCCTCCTCTCGACCCAATCAGCCCCAGCATTTT
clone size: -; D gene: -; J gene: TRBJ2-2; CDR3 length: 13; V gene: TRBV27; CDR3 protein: CASSFRESGELFF; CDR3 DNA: TGTGCCAGCTCCTTCAGGGAATCCGGGGAGCTGTTTTTT
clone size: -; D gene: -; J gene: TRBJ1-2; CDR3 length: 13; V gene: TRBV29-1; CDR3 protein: CSVEEFADYGYTF; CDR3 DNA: TGCAGCGTTGAAGAGTTCGCGGACTATGGCTACACCTTC
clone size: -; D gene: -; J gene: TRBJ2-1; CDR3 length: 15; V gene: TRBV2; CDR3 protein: CASSGVRDSVNEQFF; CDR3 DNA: TGTGCCAGCAGTGGAGTTCGGGACTCCGTTAATGAGCAGTTCTTC
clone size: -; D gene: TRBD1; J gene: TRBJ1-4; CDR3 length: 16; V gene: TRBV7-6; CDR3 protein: CASSPGQATTNEKLFF; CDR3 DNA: TGTGCCAGCAGCCCGGGACAGGCTACGACTAATGAAAAACTGTTTTTT
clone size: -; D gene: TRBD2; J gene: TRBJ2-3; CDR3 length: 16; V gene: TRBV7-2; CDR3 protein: CASSLGRGRGADTQYF; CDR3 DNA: TGTGCCAGCAGCTTAGGGCGCGGGAGGGGGGCAGATACGCAGTATTTT
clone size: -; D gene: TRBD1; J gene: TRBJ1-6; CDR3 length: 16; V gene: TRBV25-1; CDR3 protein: CASSEHRGDLHSPLHF; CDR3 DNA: TGTGCCAGCAGTGAACACAGGGGGGACCTACATTCACCCCTCCACTTT
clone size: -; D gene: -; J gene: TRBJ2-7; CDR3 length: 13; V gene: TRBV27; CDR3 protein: CASSAGTGYEQYF; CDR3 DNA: TGTGCCAGCAGCGCCGGGACGGGCTACGAGCAGTACTTC
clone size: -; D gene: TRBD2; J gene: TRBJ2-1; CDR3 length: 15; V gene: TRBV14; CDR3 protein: CASSPGTNSYNEQFF; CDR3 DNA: TGTGCCAGCAGTCCCGGGACTAACTCCTACAATGAGCAGTTCTTC
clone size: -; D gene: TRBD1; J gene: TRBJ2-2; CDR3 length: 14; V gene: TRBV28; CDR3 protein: CASSPRQGTGELFF; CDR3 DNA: TGTGCCAGCAGTCCCCGACAGGGGACCGGGGAGCTGTTTTTT
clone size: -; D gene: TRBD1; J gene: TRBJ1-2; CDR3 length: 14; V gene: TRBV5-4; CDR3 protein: CASSTPDRDNGYTF; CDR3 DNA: TGTGCCAGCAGCACCCCCGACAGGGATAATGGCTACACCTTC
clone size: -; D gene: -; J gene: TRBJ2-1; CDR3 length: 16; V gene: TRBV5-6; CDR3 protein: CASSLIADLSYNEQFF; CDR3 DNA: TGTGCCAGCAGCTTAATAGCGGACCTCTCCTACAATGAGCAGTTCTTC
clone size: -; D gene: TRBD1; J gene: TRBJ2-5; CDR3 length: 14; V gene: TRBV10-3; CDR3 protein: CAIRTGGGEETQYF; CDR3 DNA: TGTGCCATCAGGACAGGGGGAGGGGAGGAGACCCAGTACTTC
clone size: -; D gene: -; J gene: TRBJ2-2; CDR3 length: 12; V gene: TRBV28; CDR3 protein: CASSYFTGELFF; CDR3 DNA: TGTGCCAGCAGTTACTTTACCGGGGAGCTGTTTTTT
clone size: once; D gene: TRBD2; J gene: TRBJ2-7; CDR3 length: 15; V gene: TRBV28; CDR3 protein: CASSFSLAGAYEQYF; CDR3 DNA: TGTGCCAGCAGTTTTAGTCTAGCGGGAGCCTACGAGCAGTACTTC
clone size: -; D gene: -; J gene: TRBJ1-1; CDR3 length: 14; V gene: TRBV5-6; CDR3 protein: CASRPRGFNTEAFF; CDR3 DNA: TGTGCCAGCAGGCCTAGGGGGTTCAACACTGAAGCTTTCTTT